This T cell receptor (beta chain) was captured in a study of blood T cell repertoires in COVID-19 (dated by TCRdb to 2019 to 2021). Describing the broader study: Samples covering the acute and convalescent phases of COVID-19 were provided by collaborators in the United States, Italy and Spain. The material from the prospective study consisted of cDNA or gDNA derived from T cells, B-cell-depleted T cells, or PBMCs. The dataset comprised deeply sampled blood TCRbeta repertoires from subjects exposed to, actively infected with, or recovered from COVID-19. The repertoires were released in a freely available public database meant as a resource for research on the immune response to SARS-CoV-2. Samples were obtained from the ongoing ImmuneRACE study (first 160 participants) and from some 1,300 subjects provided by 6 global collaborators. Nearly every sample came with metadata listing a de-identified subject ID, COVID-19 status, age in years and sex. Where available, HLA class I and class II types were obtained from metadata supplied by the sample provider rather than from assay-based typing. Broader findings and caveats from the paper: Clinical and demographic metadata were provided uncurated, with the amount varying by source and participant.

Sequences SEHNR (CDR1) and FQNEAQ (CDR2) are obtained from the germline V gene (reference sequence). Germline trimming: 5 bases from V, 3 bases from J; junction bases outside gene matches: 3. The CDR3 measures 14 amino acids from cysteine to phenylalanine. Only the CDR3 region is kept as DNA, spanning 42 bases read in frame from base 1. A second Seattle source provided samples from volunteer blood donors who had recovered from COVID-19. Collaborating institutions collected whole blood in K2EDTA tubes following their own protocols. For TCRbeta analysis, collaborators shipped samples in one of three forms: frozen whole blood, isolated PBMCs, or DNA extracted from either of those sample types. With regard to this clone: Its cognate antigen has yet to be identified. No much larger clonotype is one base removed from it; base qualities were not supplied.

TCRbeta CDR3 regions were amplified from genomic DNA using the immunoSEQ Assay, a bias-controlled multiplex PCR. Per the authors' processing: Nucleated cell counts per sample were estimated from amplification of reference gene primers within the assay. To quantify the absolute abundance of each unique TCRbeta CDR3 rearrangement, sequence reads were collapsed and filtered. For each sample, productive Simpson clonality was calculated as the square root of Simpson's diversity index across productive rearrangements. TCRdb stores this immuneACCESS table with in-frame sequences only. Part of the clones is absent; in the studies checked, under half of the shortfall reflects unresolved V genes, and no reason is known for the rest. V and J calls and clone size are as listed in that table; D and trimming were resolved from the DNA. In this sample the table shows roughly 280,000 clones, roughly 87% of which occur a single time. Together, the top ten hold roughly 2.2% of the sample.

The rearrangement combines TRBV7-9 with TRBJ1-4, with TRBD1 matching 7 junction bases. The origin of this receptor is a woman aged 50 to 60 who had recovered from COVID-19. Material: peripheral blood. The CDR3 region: CASSPGTANEKLFF. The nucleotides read TGTGCCAGCAGCCCAGGGACAGCTAATGAAAAACTGTTTTTT.